A selection of T cell receptor beta chains follows, all from one sample in a study of T cell repertoires in cytomegalovirus infection. These TCRs are of unknown antigen specificity. One entry per CDR3 protein results from TCRdb running MiXCR on the reads. The sample shows some 560,000 distinct CDR3 sequences, under 45% of them seen only once. The sequences come from cultured PBMCs, collected from culture after CMV antigen stimulation. Receptors were obtained from a human donor in good health (CMV status not recorded). Some clones in this sample may be carry-over from other donors' samples. Both conserved end residues are part of each CDR3. The D gene is left open where the match is weak. Clone size is given for some rows only: seen once, a few or many times, or a class if the clone is expanded.

j_gene	d_gene	abundance	v_gene	CDR3aa	CDR3nt
TRBJ1-5	NA	NA	TRBV2	CASGAWQQPYSNQPQHF	TGTGCCAGCGGGGCTTGGCAGCAACCTTATAGCAATCAGCCCCAGCATTTT
TRBJ1-1	TRBD1	few	TRBV7-2	CASSFGTAELKAFF	TGTGCCAGCAGCTTTGGGACAGCCGAGCTTAAAGCTTTCTTT
TRBJ1-1	NA	NA	TRBV6-5	CASSYSYGVDTEAFF	TGTGCCAGCAGTTACTCGTATGGGGTGGACACTGAAGCTTTCTTT
TRBJ2-7	TRBD2	NA	TRBV18	CASSPPSGIGYEQYF	TGTGCCAGCTCACCTCCGAGCGGGATTGGTTACGAGCAGTACTTC
TRBJ2-5	TRBD2	few	TRBV2	CASSVAGSQETQYF	TGTGCCAGCAGTGTAGCGGGAAGCCAAGAGACCCAGTACTTC
TRBJ1-1	TRBD1	NA	TRBV7-2	CASRPQGGLVIEAFF	TGTGCCAGCAGGCCCCAGGGGGGCCTCGTGATTGAAGCTTTCTTT
TRBJ2-7	NA	NA	TRBV2	CASSGSASLSYEQYF	TGTGCCAGCAGTGGGTCGGCTAGTCTGTCCTACGAGCAGTACTTC
TRBJ1-6	NA	once	TRBV20-1	CSGTNVGRNSPLHF	TGCAGTGGAACTAACGTAGGGCGAAATTCACCCCTCCACTTT
TRBJ2-1	NA	NA	TRBV29-1	CSVEGQPGPLAVNEQFF	TGCAGCGTTGAAGGTCAACCGGGACCCCTCGCTGTCAATGAGCAGTTCTTC
TRBJ2-2	NA	NA	TRBV18	CASSDPAGELFF	TGTGCCAGCTCGGATCCGGCCGGGGAGCTGTTTTTT